This T cell receptor beta chain was observed in a study of cytomegalovirus exposure and HLA in healthy donors. As for the study in general: From HLA-typed donors, an early data release held around 80 million unique TCRs. Overall study findings and caveats: Earlier analysis looked at TCR beta V segments, and most were productive about 87% or about 30% of the time. Some highly shared sequence variants likely arose as a pipeline artifact. Several of the most significant clusters were apparently associated with common viral pathogens in a later analysis.

Regarding this clone: As yet, its antigen is unknown.

PCR involved 60 Vbeta and 13 Jbeta primers. Measured with immunoSEQ multiplex PCR; TCRdb has only the in-frame clones, and not every one. This table has over 150,000 clones, 60% to 85% appearing once. This CDR3 contains 14 residues. Trimming at V came to 5 bases and at J to 5 bases, leaving 4 bases not matched to a gene. Germline V gene lookup returns CDR1 MNHEY and CDR2 SVGAGI. This TCR was recovered from a male donor in good health and CMV-seropositive. V is TRBV6-5 and J is TRBJ2-7; 12 bases line up with TRBD2. Source material: PBMCs. The CDR3 region has the DNA TGTGCCAGCAGTCGGACTAGCGGGGACCACGAGCAGTACTTC. It encodes CASSRTSGDHEQYF.